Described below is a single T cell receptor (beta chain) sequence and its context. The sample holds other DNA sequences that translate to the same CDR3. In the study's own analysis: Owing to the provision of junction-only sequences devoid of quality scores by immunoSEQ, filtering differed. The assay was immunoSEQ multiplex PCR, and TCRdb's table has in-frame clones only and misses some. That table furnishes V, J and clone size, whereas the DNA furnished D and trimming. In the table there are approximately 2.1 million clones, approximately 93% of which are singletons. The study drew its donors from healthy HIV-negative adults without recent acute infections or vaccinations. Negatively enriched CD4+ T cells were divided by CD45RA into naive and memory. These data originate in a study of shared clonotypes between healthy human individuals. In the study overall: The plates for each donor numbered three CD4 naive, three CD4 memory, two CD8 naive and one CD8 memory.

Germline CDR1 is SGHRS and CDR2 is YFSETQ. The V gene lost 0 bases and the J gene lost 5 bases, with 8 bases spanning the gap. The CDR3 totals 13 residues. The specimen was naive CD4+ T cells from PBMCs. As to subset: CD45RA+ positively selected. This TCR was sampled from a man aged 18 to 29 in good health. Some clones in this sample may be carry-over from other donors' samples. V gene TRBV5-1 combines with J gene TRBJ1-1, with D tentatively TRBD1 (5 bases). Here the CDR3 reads CASSLDGTTEAFF. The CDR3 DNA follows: TGCGCCAGCAGCTTGGATGGGACGACTGAAGCTTTCTTT.